A single sample is the source of the 32 T cell receptor beta chains below, sequenced in a study of blood T cell repertoires in COVID-19. Measured with immunoSEQ multiplex PCR; TCRdb has only the in-frame clones, and not every one. The sample yields around 39,000 clones, about 80% seen once. The source material was peripheral blood. These receptors were obtained from a woman aged 70-85 years with acute or convalescent COVID-19.

V usage is TRBV19 and J usage is TRBJ2-3; 7 nucleotides agree with TRBD1. CDR1 is LNHDA and CDR2 is SQIVND in the germline V gene (reference sequence). The ends lost 4 bases at V and 0 bases at J; junction bases unmatched: 10. This CDR3 is 17 amino acids long. The CDR3 DNA sequence: TGTGCCAGTAGTACACCAACCGGGACAGCGAGCACAGATACGCAGTATTTT. The encoded protein is CASSTPTGTASTDTQYF.

The rearrangement uses TRBV2 and TRBJ1-1; maybe TRBD1 (6 bases). Germline loops: CDR1 SNHLY, CDR2 FYNNEI. The CDR3 loop spans 15 amino acids. V gave up 1 base and J gave up 3 bases, with 12 bases separating them. CDR3 residues: CASSEGTEKDTEAFF. The CDR3 coding sequence is TGTGCCAGCAGTGAAGGGACAGAGAAGGACACTGAAGCTTTCTTT. The full variable domain, in which reference TRBV2 and TRBJ1-1 provide the parts outside the CDR3, is EPEVTQTPSHQVTQMGQEVILRCVPISNHLYFYWYRQILGQKVEFLVSFYNNEISEKSEIFDDQFSVERPDGSNFTLKIRSTKLEDSAMYFCASSEGTEKDTEAFFGQGTRLTVV.

The chain is built from TRBV3-1 (or the pseudogene TRBV3-2) and TRBJ1-1, with no clear D. Trimming pared 1 base from V and 0 bases from J, leaving 6 bases between. The CDR3 covers 14 residues. In germline, CDR1 is LGHDT, CDR2 YNNKEL (reference sequence). The CDR3 sequence is CASSQGPLNTEAFF. CDR3 DNA: TGTGCCAGCAGCCAAGGTCCGTTGAACACTGAAGCTTTCTTT.

The chain links TRBV5-4 to TRBJ2-7; tentatively, D is TRBD2 (5 bases). Deletions cut 4 bases from V and 4 bases from J, with 15 bases between. CDR1 is SGHNT and CDR2 is YYREEE in the germline V gene (reference sequence). The CDR3 is 14 residues long. This chain's CDR3 is CASSASYPKYEQYF. DNA for the CDR3: TGTGCCAGCAGCGCTAGCTACCCCAAGTACGAGCAGTACTTC.

This chain uses TRBV7-9 with TRBJ2-7, with 13 nucleotides matching TRBD2. The CDR3 covers 18 residues. Germline CDR1 and CDR2: SEHNR and FQNEAQ (reference sequence). J lost 3 bases, V lost 4 bases, and 12 bases had no gene match. The CDR3 DNA reads as TGTGCCAGCAGCTCGTCCGTAGTGGGACTAGCGGGATTCTACGAGCAGTACTTC. Protein product: CASSSSVVGLAGFYEQYF.

The chain couples TRBV28 to TRBJ2-3; a weak D match, TRBD2 (6 bases). Germline CDR1 and CDR2: MDHEN and SYDVKM. V was trimmed by 7 bases and J by 4 bases, leaving 15 bases between them. This CDR3 has 14 residues. The CDR3 nucleotides are TGTGCCAGCACCCCGGGGCTAGCGCCAGATACGCAGTATTTT. Translating gives CASTPGLAPDTQYF.

The CDR3 sequence is CASSLRGTGKGYEQYF. The CDR3 nucleotides are TGTGCCAGCAGTTTAAGAGGGACAGGGAAGGGGTACGAGCAGTACTTC. V gene TRBV27 combines with J gene TRBJ2-7, with 9 bases identical to TRBD1. In germline, CDR1 is MNHEY, CDR2 SMNVEV (reference sequence). Unmatched junction bases numbered 9, after V lost 2 bases and J lost 4 bases. This CDR3 region has 16 residues.

This chain connects TRBV27 to TRBJ2-7; the D gene is possibly TRBD2 (7 bases). Per germline, CDR1 MNHEY and CDR2 SMNVEV (reference sequence). The CDR3 runs to 14 residues. Trimming pared 3 bases from V and 3 bases from J, leaving 12 bases between. This CDR3 reads CASSFGGAIYEQYF. In DNA, the CDR3 is TGTGCCAGCAGTTTTGGGGGGGCCATCTACGAGCAGTACTTC.

The V gene is TRBV7-9, the J gene TRBJ2-1, with 7 bases aligning to TRBD1. The CDR3 spans 16 residues. The germline CDR1 and CDR2 sequences are SEHNR and FQNEAQ (reference sequence). Trimming at V came to 2 bases and at J to 5 bases, leaving 9 bases not matched to a gene. The CDR3 region is CASSLFALGGHNEQFF. DNA for the CDR3: TGTGCCAGCAGCTTATTTGCCTTAGGGGGCCACAATGAGCAGTTCTTC.

The V and J genes are TRBV7-9 and TRBJ2-1, with D possibly TRBD2 on 5 matching bases. V lost 8 bases, J lost 5 bases, and 16 bases lay in between. This CDR3 has 14 residues. Germline assignment: CDR1 SEHNR and CDR2 FQNEAQ (reference sequence). The CDR3 sequence: CASSQEVPDNEQFF. Written as DNA, the CDR3 is TGTGCCAGCTCCCAGGAGGTTCCGGACAATGAGCAGTTCTTC.

The rearrangement joins TRBV7-2 to TRBJ1-2; D may be TRBD1 (5 bases). Trimming pared 3 bases from V and 3 bases from J, leaving 8 bases between. Looked up from germline, CDR1 is SGHTA and CDR2 is FQGNSA. The CDR3 covers 13 residues. CDR3 coding DNA: TGTGCCAGCAGCTTTGACAGTTACTATGGCTACACCTTC. The encoded protein is CASSFDSYYGYTF.

The genes are TRBV6-4 and TRBJ1-1; D is uncertain. CDR1 is MRHNA and CDR2 is SNTAGT in the germline V gene. Between the trimmed V and J ends, which lost 0 bases and 5 bases, there was a span of 13 bases. The CDR3 covers 15 residues. The CDR3, as DNA: TGTGCCAGCAGTGACTCAATTGAGCTGAGTACTGAAGCTTTCTTT. It specifies CASSDSIELSTEAFF.

The rearrangement uses TRBV14 and TRBJ2-3, with TRBD2 as a possible D gene (5 bases). Per the germline V gene, CDR1 is SGHDN and CDR2 is FVKESK. The CDR3 sequence is 12 residues long. Trimming pared 4 bases from V and 6 bases from J, leaving 8 bases between. CDR3 residues: CASSLPGDTQYF. The CDR3 coding sequence is TGTGCCAGCAGCCTCCCGGGGGATACGCAGTATTTT.

This clone has just a few counts. CDR3 protein: CAISPGGAELSYEQYF. The DNA for the CDR3 is TGTGCCATCAGCCCCGGCGGGGCAGAACTCTCCTACGAGCAGTACTTC. The chain employs TRBV10-3 and TRBJ2-7, with a weak D call TRBD2 (6 bases). The germline gives CDR1 ENHRY, CDR2 SYGVKD. V lost 6 bases and J 0 bases, leaving 18 bases between the germline ends. The CDR3 totals 16 residues.

The chain carries TRBV28 and TRBJ1-2, with a tentative D call TRBD1 (5 bases). This CDR3 is built from 14 residues. Germline loops: CDR1 MDHEN, CDR2 SYDVKM. Trimming removed 0 bases at V and 7 bases at J, with 12 bases between. For the CDR3, the DNA is TGTGCCAGCAGTTTATGGACAGAGAAACGTGGCTACACCTTC. This translates into CASSLWTEKRGYTF.

The chain couples TRBV20-1 to TRBJ2-7, with D perhaps TRBD2 (5 bases). CDR3 length equals 13 residues. The ends were cut back, 3 bases at V and 4 bases at J, with 13 bases in the middle. CDR1 DFQATT and CDR2 SNEGSKA come from the germline V gene (reference sequence). The CDR3 DNA sequence: TGCAGTGCTAGTCACCTTCTAGCATACGAGCAGTACTTC. It translates to CSASHLLAYEQYF.

The genes are TRBV5-1 and TRBJ1-4; a possible D gene is TRBD1 (5 bases). The ends were cut back, 4 bases at V and 7 bases at J, with 20 bases in the middle. This CDR3 contains 16 residues. In germline, CDR1 is SGHRS, CDR2 YFSETQ. This chain's CDR3 is CASSPTPTEAREKLFF. CDR3 bases: TGCGCCAGCAGCCCCACCCCGACAGAGGCCCGTGAAAAACTGTTTTTT.

The chain couples TRBV30 to TRBJ1-5; possible D gene TRBD1, 6 bases. Germline values: CDR1 GTSNPN, CDR2 SVGIG (reference sequence). Deletions cut 2 bases from V and 0 bases from J, with 17 bases between. The CDR3 sequence is 17 residues long. The CDR3 reads CAWSPDSPSYSNQPQHF. The CDR3 DNA reads as TGTGCCTGGAGTCCGGACAGTCCCTCTTATAGCAATCAGCCCCAGCATTTT.

V usage is TRBV12-5 and J usage is TRBJ2-7; 8 bases agree with TRBD1. J gave up 4 bases and V 2 bases, and 7 bases lay outside the gene matches. Germline V lookup: CDR1 LGHNT, CDR2 FRNRAP. The CDR3 runs 15 residues. CDR3 region: CASGLYAGGFYEQYF. The DNA of the CDR3 is TGTGCTAGTGGTTTGTATGCAGGGGGCTTTTACGAGCAGTACTTC.

The chain is built from TRBV2 and TRBJ2-7; TRBD2 is a possible D gene (5 bases). The CDR3 is 12 residues long. Germline CDR1 SNHLY, CDR2 FYNNEI. The V gene lost 4 bases and the J gene lost 1 base, with 5 bases spanning the gap. DNA for the CDR3: TGTGCCAGCAGTGGGACTTCCTACGAGCAGTACTTC. This encodes CASSGTSYEQYF.

This chain uses TRBV7-2 with TRBJ1-5, with 11 bases aligning to TRBD1. Trimming took 5 bases from V and 7 from J; bases not matched to a gene: 7. The CDR3 runs 15 residues. Per the germline V gene, CDR1 is SGHTA and CDR2 is FQGNSA. The CDR3 loop reads CASSQGQGADQPQHF. CDR3 DNA sequence: TGTGCCAGCAGCCAAGGACAGGGGGCAGACCAGCCCCAGCATTTT.

The gene calls are TRBV27 and TRBJ1-5, with a weak D call TRBD1 (5 bases). The V gene lost 0 bases and the J gene lost 6 bases, with 21 bases spanning the gap. This CDR3 has 18 residues. Germline V lookup: CDR1 MNHEY, CDR2 SMNVEV (reference sequence). Written as DNA, the CDR3 is TGTGCCAGCAGTTTATCGTGGGATGGGGGGGTGTTCGGTCAGCCCCAGCATTTT. The encoded protein is CASSLSWDGGVFGQPQHF.

V usage is TRBV5-1 and J usage is TRBJ2-2, with D perhaps TRBD1 (6 bases). Trimming removed 2 bases from V and 1 base from J, with 12 bases in between. The V gene's germline CDR1 is SGHRS and CDR2 YFSETQ. The CDR3 has 16 residues. The CDR3 loop is CASSFGLGQNTGELFF. CDR3 DNA sequence: TGCGCCAGCAGCTTCGGGTTGGGACAGAACACCGGGGAGCTGTTTTTT.

This chain uses TRBV5-5 with TRBJ1-2, with 7 bases identical to TRBD1. V was clipped by 4 bases and J by 7 bases; unmatched bases: 7. Germline lookup yields CDR1 SGHKS and CDR2 YYEKEE (reference sequence). The CDR3 loop spans 13 amino acids. CDR3 sequence reads: CASSPDRVGGYTF. CDR3 coding DNA: TGTGCCAGCAGCCCCGACAGGGTGGGTGGCTACACCTTC.

The chain uses TRBV25-1 and TRBJ2-2; D unresolved. CDR1 is MGHDK and CDR2 is SYGVNS in the germline V gene. V was trimmed by 2 bases and J by 5 bases, leaving 12 bases between them. The CDR3 has 15 residues. CDR3 loop: CASSEKAHWTGELFF. The CDR3 DNA sequence: TGTGCCAGCAGTGAAAAAGCCCATTGGACCGGGGAGCTGTTTTTT. The whole variable domain, filled in from reference TRBV25-1 and TRBJ2-2, reads EADIYQTPRYLVIGTGKKITLECSQTMGHDKMYWYQQDPGMELHLIHYSYGVNSTEKGDLSSESTVSRIRTEHFPLTLESARPSHTSQYLCASSEKAHWTGELFFGEGSRLTVL.

The chain links TRBV25-1 to TRBJ1-6; D is ambiguous. The germline CDR1 and CDR2 sequences are MGHDK and SYGVNS. V was clipped by 2 bases and J by 7 bases, with 6 bases between them. This CDR3 has 13 residues. The CDR3 here is CASSEIINSPLHF. The DNA for the CDR3 is TGTGCCAGCAGTGAAATAATCAATTCACCCCTCCACTTT.

The chain is built from TRBV15 and TRBJ2-5; 9 nucleotides agree with TRBD1. Germline V lookup: CDR1 LNHNV, CDR2 YYDKDF (reference sequence). This CDR3 is 14 amino acids long. Trimming removed 5 bases from V and 3 bases from J; junction bases left unmatched: 4. In nucleotides, the CDR3 is TGTGCCACCAGCGACCGGGACAGGGAAGAGACCCAGTACTTC. Residues: CATSDRDREETQYF.

The chain links TRBV5-1 to TRBJ2-3; possible D gene TRBD2, 6 bases. Germline V gene sequence: CDR1 SGHRS, CDR2 YFSETQ. The CDR3 has 16 residues. The ends were cut back, 4 bases at V and 2 bases at J, with 17 bases in the middle. The CDR3 bases are TGCGCCAGCAGCCCAGACGGGACTCGGTACACAGATACGCAGTATTTT. Encoded protein: CASSPDGTRYTDTQYF.

The genes are TRBV3-1 (or the pseudogene TRBV3-2) and TRBJ2-1, with 7 bases identical to TRBD2. Germline V lookup: CDR1 LGHDT, CDR2 YNNKEL (reference sequence). J lost 6 bases, V lost 10 bases, and 9 bases had no gene match. This CDR3 spans 13 amino acids. The CDR3, as DNA: TGTGCCACCGGGTCAGCGGGGCCCAATGAGCAGTTCTTC. Protein: CATGSAGPNEQFF.

V usage is TRBV29-1 and J usage is TRBJ2-3; 14 nucleotides line up with TRBD2. With 6 bases clipped from V and 1 base from J, the junction kept 12 bases outside the gene matches. This CDR3 is 18 amino acids long. Per the germline V gene, CDR1 is SQVTM and CDR2 is ANQGSEA. As DNA, the CDR3 is TGCAGCGTAGCCTCCGGACTAGCGGGGGGAGGAGGCACAGATACGCAGTATTTT. Its protein is CSVASGLAGGGGTDTQYF.

The V and J genes are TRBV7-8 and TRBJ1-5; TRBD1 matches 7 bases. The junction had 4 bases not matched to a gene; V was cut back by 2 bases and J by 3 bases. CDR3 length equals 15 residues. Germline V gives CDR1 SGHVS, CDR2 FQNEAQ. The CDR3 loop is CASSLSGQINQPQHF. The CDR3, as DNA: TGTGCCAGCAGCTTATCGGGACAGATCAATCAGCCCCAGCATTTT.

A few counts support this clone. The chain is built from TRBV11-3 and TRBJ2-1; 9 positions agree with TRBD2. The CDR3 contains 19 residues. Germline assignment: CDR1 SGHNT and CDR2 YENEEA. V shed 3 bases, J shed 0 bases, and the junction held 12 bases outside the gene matches. The chain's CDR3 is CASSLGKASGTRSYNEQFF. DNA of the CDR3: TGTGCCAGCAGCTTGGGCAAGGCTAGCGGGACCCGCTCCTACAATGAGCAGTTCTTC.